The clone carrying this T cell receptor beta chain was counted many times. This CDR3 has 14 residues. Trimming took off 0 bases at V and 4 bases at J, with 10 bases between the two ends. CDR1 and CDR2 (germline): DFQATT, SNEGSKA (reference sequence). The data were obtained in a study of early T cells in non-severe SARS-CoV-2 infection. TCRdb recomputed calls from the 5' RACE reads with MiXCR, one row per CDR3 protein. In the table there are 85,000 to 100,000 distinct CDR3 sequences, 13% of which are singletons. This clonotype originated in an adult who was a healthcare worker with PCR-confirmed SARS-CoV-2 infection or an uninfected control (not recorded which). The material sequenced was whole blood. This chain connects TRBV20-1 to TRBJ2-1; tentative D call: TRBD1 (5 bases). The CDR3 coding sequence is TGCAGTGCTAGAGATCCCCAGGGATACAATGAGCAGTTCTTC. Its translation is CSARDPQGYNEQFF.